This TCR beta chain came from a study of cytomegalovirus exposure and HLA in healthy donors. The study's findings and limits: Most TCR sequences proved rare, with some public TCRs found in many donors. A few CMV-associated chains proved CMV antigen-specific in vitro. First-cohort TCR clusters tended to co-occur in the 90 to 150 validation repertoires, a later analysis found.

Assay used: immunoSEQ multiplex PCR; TCRdb lists only in-frame clones, some missing. The table records under 100,000 clones, 90% to 97% of them present only once. Germline CDR1 is SGDLS and CDR2 is YYNGEE. Between the trimmed V and J ends, which lost 3 bases and 3 bases, there was a span of 13 bases. The CDR3 contains 15 residues. This clone was recorded once. Its antigen remains unidentified. This chain uses TRBV9 with TRBJ2-4; the D gene is possibly TRBD2 (5 bases). The receptor's source is a woman in her late teens or twenties in good health and CMV-seronegative. Sequenced material: PBMCs. CDR3 region: CASSGAGINKNIQYF. In nucleotides, the CDR3 is TGTGCCAGCAGCGGGGCCGGGATCAACAAAAACATTCAGTACTTC. Drawing the rest from reference TRBV9 and TRBJ2-4, the complete variable domain is DSGVTQTPKHLITATGQRVTLRCSPRSGDLSVYWYQQSLDQGLQFLIQYYNGEERAKGNILERFSAQQFPDLHSELNLSSLELGDSALYFCASSGAGINKNIQYFGAGTRLSVL.